A single sample gave rise to the 13 T cell receptor beta chains below, sequenced in a study of T-cell reconstitution after alpha-beta-depleted transplantation in children (dated by TCRdb to 2016 to 2017). Libraries were made using PCR. Sequenced using an Illumina HiSeq 2500. To normalize quantification of the TCRbeta repertoire, the TCR libraries were built with molecular barcoding that relied on unique molecular identifiers. The public reads were run again by TCRdb, first through fastp at Q25 and then through MiXCR, and only productive beta chains were kept. Every distinct CDR3 protein forms one entry, paired with its most common genes and DNA. This sample holds a few hundred thousand distinct CDR3 sequences; roughly 9.1% were observed only once. Roughly 7.1% of the sample comes from the top ten. This specimen's treatment or condition label, interpreted: allogeneic hematopoietic cell transplantation with graft depleted of TCRalphabeta T cells and CD19 B cells.

Sequenced material: PBMCs, taken before TCRalphabeta/CD19-depleted stem cell transplant. Every receptor here comes from a boy younger than two with acute myeloid leukemia, due to receive a stem cell transplant.

This clonotype was recorded a few times. The V and J genes are TRBV20-1 and TRBJ2-7, with 8 bases fitting TRBD2. The germline V gene encodes CDR1 DFQATT and CDR2 SNEGSKA (reference sequence). The CDR3 loop spans 15 amino acids. V gave up 5 bases and J gave up 0 bases; unmatched junction bases: 9. The CDR3 region has the DNA TGCAGTGCTTGGAGCGGGAGCGCCAGCTCCTACGAGCAGTACTTC. Protein product: CSAWSGSASSYEQYF.

This clonotype came up many times. The chain is built from TRBV20-1 and TRBJ2-3; D ambiguous. The V end lost 3 bases, the J end lost 0 bases, and 4 bases lay between the germline ends. The CDR3 runs to 12 residues. Germline-derived CDR1 and CDR2 are DFQATT and SNEGSKA (reference sequence). In DNA, the CDR3 is TGCAGTGCTAGGATTAGCACAGATACGCAGTATTTT. Its translation: CSARISTDTQYF.

The chain recombines TRBV6-2 or TRBV6-3 with TRBJ2-6, with D possibly TRBD2 on 5 matching bases. The CDR3 has 18 residues. V shed 8 bases and J shed 0 bases, with 20 bases lying between them. Germline CDR1 and CDR2: MNHEY and SVGEGT. For the CDR3, the DNA is TGTGCCAGCCGGGATACTGGACGTAAGAGCTCTGGGGCCAACGTCCTGACTTTC. Translated: CASRDTGRKSSGANVLTF.

This clonotype occurred a few times. The chain joins TRBV20-1 to TRBJ2-1; 7 positions match TRBD2. The CDR3 is 16 residues long. J gave up 3 bases and V 0 bases, and 8 bases lay outside the gene matches. Germline V gene sequence: CDR1 DFQATT, CDR2 SNEGSKA (reference sequence). This CDR3 reads CSARDQASGYYNEQFF. CDR3 in DNA: TGCAGTGCTAGAGATCAGGCTAGCGGATACTACAATGAGCAGTTCTTC.

A note on this clonotype: A read error is possible here, since a much larger clone lies one base away. V gene TRBV29-1 combines with J gene TRBJ2-1; tentatively, D is TRBD2 (6 bases). The length of the CDR3 is 11 residues. V was clipped by 4 bases and J by 8 bases, with 9 bases between them. Germline-derived CDR1 and CDR2 are SQVTM and ANQGSEA. The CDR3 coding sequence is TGCAGCGTTGGGGCTAGCGATGAGCAGTTCTTC. Its protein product is CSVGASDEQFF.

This clonotype turned up a few times. CDR3 region: CASRGAPRATTPGNTIYF. CDR3 nucleotide sequence: TGTGCCAGCAGGGGAGCCCCTCGAGCAACGACCCCTGGAAACACCATATATTTT. This chain links TRBV28 with TRBJ1-3; D ambiguous. Germline assignment: CDR1 MDHEN and CDR2 SYDVKM. V lost 6 bases and J 2 bases, leaving 23 bases between the germline ends. The CDR3 is made up of 18 amino acids.

In its sample, this clonotype was seen many times. The rearrangement uses TRBV10-3 and TRBJ2-4, with D maybe TRBD2 (5 bases). The CDR3 consists of 13 residues. Germline loops: CDR1 ENHRY, CDR2 SYGVKD. Trimming removed 5 bases at V and 2 bases at J, with 7 bases between. The CDR3 DNA reads as TGTGCCATCAGTCGGGAATCCAAAAACATTCAGTACTTC. This translates into CAISRESKNIQYF.

This clonotype appeared many times. One end of the junction fails to match germline, which may point to a read error. V and J are TRBV5-1 and TRBJ2-5; D unresolved. This CDR3 has 11 amino acids. The germline V gene encodes CDR1 SGHRS and CDR2 YFSETQ. The CDR3 reads CASSDQETQYF. For the CDR3, the DNA is TGTGCCAGCAGTGACCAAGAGACCCAGTACTTC. Variable domain in full (rest from reference TRBV5-1 and TRBJ2-5): KAGVTQTPRYLIKTRGQQVTLSCSPISGHRSVSWYQQTPGQGLQFLFEYFSETQRNKGNFPGRFSGRQFSNSRSEMNVSTLELGDSALYLCASSDQETQYFGPGTRLLVL.

The chain links TRBV30 to TRBJ2-1; TRBD2 matches 11 bases. CDR1 GTSNPN and CDR2 SVGIG come from the germline V gene (reference sequence). This CDR3 has 15 residues. V lost 4 bases to trimming and J lost 8 bases; unmatched junction nucleotides: 10. CDR3 protein: CAWTSRLAGRDEQFF. The CDR3 region has the DNA TGTGCCTGGACATCTCGACTAGCGGGGAGAGATGAGCAGTTCTTC.

As regards this clonotype: It may be a read error: a sequence one base away is much more abundant. The chain couples TRBV28 to TRBJ2-2; 8 bases are shared with TRBD2. Germline lookup yields CDR1 MDHEN and CDR2 SYDVKM. After removal of 7 bases from V and 5 bases from J, the junction contained 9 bases not matched to a gene. This CDR3 region has 15 residues. The CDR3 region is CASNEAGVDTGELFF. CDR3 coding DNA: TGTGCCAGCAATGAAGCGGGAGTAGATACCGGGGAGCTGTTTTTT. Filled out from reference TRBV28 and TRBJ2-2, the complete variable domain reads DVKVTQSSRYLVKRTGEKVFLECVQDMDHENMFWYRQDPGLGLRLIYFSYDVKMKEKGDIPEGYSVSREKKERFSLILESASTNQTSMYLCASNEAGVDTGELFFGEGSRLTVL.

This clonotype was found many times. The chain employs TRBV12-3 or TRBV12-4 and TRBJ2-1, with 10 bases that match TRBD1. This CDR3 has 20 residues. V was pared by 6 bases and J by 4 bases, with 21 bases of the junction left unmatched. CDR3 bases: TGTGCCAGCAGCCCTAAGCGGACAGGGGGTATTGAAGGGCTATACAATGAGCAGTTCTTC. This encodes CASSPKRTGGIEGLYNEQFF.

There are many counts of this clonotype. This chain uses TRBV28 with TRBJ2-3; 9 nucleotides line up with TRBD2. CDR3 length: 15 residues. Germline CDR1 reads MDHEN; CDR2 reads SYDVKM. The ends lost 3 bases at V and 4 bases at J; junction bases unmatched: 5. The CDR3 spells CASSLASGDSDTQYF. In DNA form, the CDR3 reads TGTGCCAGCAGTTTGGCTAGCGGGGACTCAGATACGCAGTATTTT.

There are many counts of this clonotype. V and J are TRBV7-9 and TRBJ1-4; possible D gene TRBD1, 5 bases. The CDR3 consists of 15 residues. The V gene's germline CDR1 is SEHNR and CDR2 FQNEAQ (reference sequence). The V end was cut by 5 bases, the J end by 3 bases, with 13 bases between. In nucleotides, the CDR3 is TGTGCCAGCAGCGCCCAGGGTAGAGCTAATGAAAAACTGTTTTTT. Translation: CASSAQGRANEKLFF.